The clone carrying this TCR beta chain was detected only a few times. Its antigen remains unidentified. PCR involved 60 Vbeta and 13 Jbeta primers. Sequencing used immunoSEQ multiplex PCR; TCRdb keeps in-frame clones, though not all of them. The sample holds 150,000 to 200,000 clones; roughly 77% are singletons and the top ten take under 2%. The data stem from a study of cytomegalovirus exposure and HLA in healthy donors. Study outcomes and limitations: It was reported in a later analysis that an Asian-associated ancestry cluster showed fewer N-insertions than the approximately 690-donor mean.

This TCR came from a woman under 30 in good health and CMV-seronegative. The sequencing sample was made of PBMCs.

The CDR3 sequence: CASSVGQGGTEAFF. The DNA of the CDR3 is TGTGCCAGCAGTGTGGGACAGGGGGGAACTGAAGCTTTCTTT. The chain combines TRBV6-1 with TRBJ1-1; 11 positions agree with TRBD1. The CDR3 runs to 14 residues. Germline CDR1 reads MNHNS; CDR2 reads SASEGT. V was pared by 4 bases and J by 5 bases, with 3 bases of the junction left unmatched.